The rows below give T cell receptor beta chains drawn from one sample of a study of graft-versus-host responses after intestinal transplantation. These receptors have no known antigen. Repertoires were generated with immunoSEQ multiplex PCR, while TCRdb's copy carries only in-frame clones and drops some. The sample lists about 85,000 clones, roughly 85% occurring once. The source was unstimulated CD4+ T cells sorted from spleen or lymph node cells, collected before intestinal transplant. The source of these receptors is a human donor who received an intestinal transplant. Both conserved end residues are part of each CDR3. The order of the fields is CDR3 DNA, CDR3 protein, V gene, D gene, clone size, J gene, CDR3 length. D genes are given only for firm matches. The listing skips clone size in some rows; elsewhere it reads once, few, many or a size class.

DNA: TGCGCCAGCAGCCATCGACAGGGTAGTCAGCCCCAGCATTTT
CDR3: CASSHRQGSQPQHF
V: TRBV4-1
D: TRBD1
size: NA
J: TRBJ1-5
length: 14

DNA: TGCAGCGGGGTGACACCCGAGAACACTGAAGCTTTCTTT
CDR3: CSGVTPENTEAFF
V: TRBV29-1
D: NA
size: NA
J: TRBJ1-1
length: 13

DNA: TGTGCCAGCAGCTTAAGGCCCGGGGAGCTGTTTTTT
CDR3: CASSLRPGELFF
V: TRBV7-3
D: NA
size: NA
J: TRBJ2-2
length: 12

DNA: TGTGCCAGCTCGGACCTCTATGAAGACAGGGAAGGTGGCTACACCTTC
CDR3: CASSDLYEDREGGYTF
V: TRBV18
D: TRBD1
size: NA
J: TRBJ1-2
length: 16

DNA: TGCAGCGGGGCAGGGGCAGGGGAAAAACTGTTTTTT
CDR3: CSGAGAGEKLFF
V: TRBV29-1
D: NA
size: few
J: TRBJ1-4
length: 12

DNA: TGTGCCAGCAGCGTGGACTTAGCCAAAAACATTCAGTACTTC
CDR3: CASSVDLAKNIQYF
V: TRBV9
D: NA
size: NA
J: TRBJ2-4
length: 14

DNA: TGTGCCAGCAGCCAGGCTCCCGGGACAGGGAAAGAGACCCAGTACTTC
CDR3: CASSQAPGTGKETQYF
V: TRBV14
D: TRBD1
size: few
J: TRBJ2-5
length: 16

DNA: TGCAGTGCACCGATGGTGCGAGGGCAGTACTTC
CDR3: CSAPMVRGQYF
V: TRBV20-1
D: NA
size: NA
J: TRBJ2-7
length: 11

DNA: TGTGCCAGCAGCCGTGGGGGGGGAAGCAATCAGCCCCAGCATTTT
CDR3: CASSRGGGSNQPQHF
V: TRBV6-6
D: NA
size: NA
J: TRBJ1-5
length: 15

DNA: TGCAGCGTTGAGGGAGGGGCCAGGGCCCAGTACTTC
CDR3: CSVEGGARAQYF
V: TRBV29-1
D: TRBD2
size: NA
J: TRBJ2-5
length: 12

DNA: TGTGCCAGCAGCTTAGACAGGGGGCGCAATGAGCAGTTCTTC
CDR3: CASSLDRGRNEQFF
V: TRBV7-9
D: TRBD1
size: NA
J: TRBJ2-1
length: 14

DNA: TGTGCCAGTAACGGACTAGCGGGGACGGCAGATACGCAGTATTTT
CDR3: CASNGLAGTADTQYF
V: TRBV6-1
D: TRBD2
size: NA
J: TRBJ2-3
length: 15

DNA: TGTGCCAGCAGTTTGGGCCCGATTAACTATGGCTACACCTTC
CDR3: CASSLGPINYGYTF
V: TRBV28
D: NA
size: NA
J: TRBJ1-2
length: 14

DNA: TGTGCCAGCAGCTTAGTGGGACTAGCGGGAGCCGGGGAGCTGTTTTTT
CDR3: CASSLVGLAGAGELFF
V: TRBV11-2
D: TRBD2
size: once
J: TRBJ2-2
length: 16

DNA: TGTGCCAGCAGCTTCCGACTAGCGGCAAGCACAGATACGCAGTATTTT
CDR3: CASSFRLAASTDTQYF
V: TRBV5-4
D: TRBD2
size: NA
J: TRBJ2-3
length: 16

DNA: TGCGCCAGCAGCCAAGATCTAGCGCGTAGGACGCAGTATTTT
CDR3: CASSQDLARRTQYF
V: TRBV4-1
D: NA
size: NA
J: TRBJ2-3
length: 14

DNA: TGTGCCAGCCGCCGCGGGGCCTACGAGCAGTACTTC
CDR3: CASRRGAYEQYF
V: TRBV21-1
D: NA
size: NA
J: TRBJ2-7
length: 12

DNA: TGTGCCAGCAGCCAGGCAGGGGTGGATTCACCCCTCCACTTT
CDR3: CASSQAGVDSPLHF
V: TRBV13
D: NA
size: NA
J: TRBJ1-6
length: 14

DNA: TGTGCCAGCAGGGCAGGGGGTACGCAGTATTTT
CDR3: CASRAGGTQYF
V: TRBV2
D: TRBD1
size: NA
J: TRBJ2-3
length: 11

DNA: TGTGCCAGTACCCCGACTAGCTGGTCCTACGAGCAGTACTTC
CDR3: CASTPTSWSYEQYF
V: TRBV19
D: TRBD2
size: NA
J: TRBJ2-7
length: 14

DNA: TGCGCCAGCAGCCTCCGACCGGGGGTGAGCACAGATACGCAGTATTTT
CDR3: CASSLRPGVSTDTQYF
V: TRBV5-1
D: NA
size: NA
J: TRBJ2-3
length: 16

DNA: TGTGCCAGTAGTACCCGACCGGACAGGGGACCTGAAGCTTTCTTT
CDR3: CASSTRPDRGPEAFF
V: TRBV19
D: TRBD1
size: NA
J: TRBJ1-1
length: 15